A single sample gave rise to the 30 T cell receptor beta chains below, sequenced in a study of blood T cell repertoires in COVID-19. Measured with immunoSEQ multiplex PCR; TCRdb has only the in-frame clones, and not every one. The sample carries 280,000 or so clones, around nine tenths recorded once. The source material was PBMCs or T cells enriched from blood (not recorded which). The receptors were gathered from a woman aged 40 to 50 who had recovered from COVID-19.

The rearrangement joins TRBV7-3 to TRBJ1-1; a possible D gene is TRBD1 (5 bases). CDR3 size: 13 residues. Germline CDR1 is SGHTA and CDR2 is FQGTGA. Trimming left V 6 bases short and J 3 bases short, with 11 bases between. The CDR3 DNA sequence: TGTGCCAGCAGTTCCAGGGAGGACACTGAAGCTTTCTTT. Encoded protein: CASSSREDTEAFF.

The table lists this clone with a count of one. This chain links TRBV12-3 or TRBV12-4 with TRBJ1-2; D call uncertain. The ends were cut back, 7 bases at V and 4 bases at J, with 13 bases in the middle. The CDR3 covers 13 residues. The CDR3 reads CASIYSSGYGYTF. The CDR3 nucleotides read TGTGCCAGCATTTATTCGAGCGGCTATGGCTACACCTTC.

This chain joins TRBV18 and TRBJ2-7; possible D gene TRBD2, 5 bases. CDR1 and CDR2 (germline): KGHSH, LQKENI. The CDR3 is made up of 14 amino acids. The ends were cut back, 5 bases at V and 0 bases at J, with 11 bases in the middle. The CDR3 is CASSIGVSSYEQYF. CDR3 nucleotides: TGTGCCAGCTCAATCGGGGTGAGCTCCTACGAGCAGTACTTC.

This chain joins TRBV19 and TRBJ2-7; tentatively, D is TRBD2 (5 bases). The CDR3 spans 13 residues. The germline CDR1 and CDR2 sequences are LNHDA and SQIVND (reference sequence). Trimming removed 7 bases from V and 2 bases from J, with 12 bases in between. For the CDR3, the DNA is TGTGCCAGTAAGCAGGACGGGACCTACGAGCAGTACTTC. As protein: CASKQDGTYEQYF.

This clone was found once. The V call is TRBV29-1, the J call TRBJ2-1; 7 bases map to TRBD2. CDR3 length: 14 amino acids. The junction had 4 bases not matched to a gene; V was cut back by 3 bases and J by 2 bases. Germline V gives CDR1 SQVTM, CDR2 ANQGSEA. CDR3 nucleotides: TGCAGCGTTGAGGGGGAGGGGACCTACAATGAGCAGTTCTTC. Its protein product is CSVEGEGTYNEQFF.

The V call is TRBV7-9, the J call TRBJ2-7; 9 nucleotides line up with TRBD2. The trim removed 3 bases at V and 5 bases at J, leaving 8 bases unmatched. The CDR3 totals 15 residues. Germline values: CDR1 SEHNR, CDR2 FQNEAQ (reference sequence). The CDR3 loop reads CASSFISGSINEQYF. The CDR3 nucleotides read TGTGCCAGCAGCTTTATTAGCGGGAGTATCAACGAGCAGTACTTC.

This chain connects TRBV6-2 or TRBV6-3 to TRBJ1-5; 8 bases map to TRBD1. This CDR3 region has 16 residues. In germline, CDR1 is MNHEY, CDR2 SVGEGT. The V and J ends lost 5 bases and 4 bases, in that order; junction bases with no gene match: 10. CDR3 protein: CASSKGDRTFNQPQHF. The CDR3 DNA reads TGTGCCAGCAGTAAGGGGGACAGGACGTTTAATCAGCCCCAGCATTTT.

This clone was detected only a few times. This chain joins TRBV5-3 and TRBJ2-1; the match to TRBD1 covers 7 bases. TRBV5-3 is labeled an ORF, and its function is uncertain. V was pared by 0 bases and J by 10 bases, with 10 bases of the junction left unmatched. The CDR3 has 15 residues. CDR3 coding DNA: TGTGCCAGAAGCTTGGTGGGGACAGACCCGAAAGAGCAGTTCTTC. Its protein product is CARSLVGTDPKEQFF.

This clone occurred once. The chain employs TRBV29-1 and TRBJ1-1, with 8 bases fitting TRBD1. CDR3 length equals 12 residues. In germline, CDR1 is SQVTM, CDR2 ANQGSEA. V shed 2 bases and J 7 bases; nucleotides not matched to a gene: 3. The CDR3 nucleotides are TGCAGCGTTGAACAGGGGGCGGTTGAAGCTTTCTTT. It specifies CSVEQGAVEAFF.

This clone was seen a single time. The rearrangement uses TRBV19 and TRBJ1-1, with TRBD1 matching 7 bases. CDR1 and CDR2 from the germline V gene are LNHDA and SQIVND (reference sequence). V shed 8 bases and J 2 bases; nucleotides not matched to a gene: 14. This CDR3 spans 16 amino acids. The CDR3 DNA follows: TGTGCCAGTCTACTGACCGGGACAGCGCATAACACTGAAGCTTTCTTT. Its translation: CASLLTGTAHNTEAFF.

The chain couples TRBV7-2 to TRBJ2-5; TRBD2 aligns across 12 bases. Germline CDR1 SGHTA, CDR2 FQGNSA. V shed 0 bases, J shed 7 bases, and the junction held 6 bases outside the gene matches. CDR3 length equals 16 residues. DNA of the CDR3: TGTGCCAGCAGCTTAGCCCGAGCTAGCGGGAGGGGGACCCAGTACTTC. Protein sequence: CASSLARASGRGTQYF.

The chain links TRBV18 to TRBJ2-5; D perhaps matches TRBD2 (5 bases). The CDR3 has 15 amino acids. Germline V gene data show CDR1 as KGHSH and CDR2 as LQKENI. The V and J ends lost 4 bases and 5 bases respectively, with 17 bases between them. DNA of the CDR3: TGTGCCAGCTCACTTGAGGGTCAGCGCGGTGAGACCCAGTACTTC. Its translation: CASSLEGQRGETQYF.

The chain couples TRBV19 to TRBJ1-2; the D gene is possibly TRBD1 (6 bases). Trimming stripped 1 base from V and 2 bases from J, with 14 bases between. Germline V gene data show CDR1 as LNHDA and CDR2 as SQIVND (reference sequence). CDR3 length: 16 residues. The CDR3 sequence is CASSIGARGANYGYTF. The CDR3, as DNA: TGTGCCAGTAGTATAGGGGCCCGGGGGGCGAACTATGGCTACACCTTC.

This clone occurred a few times. The chain recombines TRBV24-1 with TRBJ2-1, with D possibly being TRBD2 (5 bases). The CDR3 has 15 amino acids. The V gene lost 6 bases and the J gene lost 0 bases, with 11 bases spanning the gap. Germline-derived CDR1 and CDR2 are KGHDR and SFDVKD. CDR3 loop: CATSRRRYSYNEQFF. The CDR3 DNA reads as TGTGCCACCAGTAGGAGGAGGTACTCCTACAATGAGCAGTTCTTC.

This clone has only a few counts. This rearrangement joins TRBV5-6 to TRBJ2-7; no firm D call. V gave up 0 bases and J gave up 6 bases, with 13 bases separating them. CDR1 SGHDT and CDR2 YYEEEE come from the germline V gene. The CDR3 is made up of 14 amino acids. Here the CDR3 DNA reads TGTGCCAGCAGCTTGGCCGGGTCGGGTGGCGAGCAGTACTTC. Protein sequence: CASSLAGSGGEQYF.

V and J are TRBV5-1 and TRBJ2-6; 8 bases fit TRBD1. The germline CDR1 and CDR2 sequences are SGHRS and YFSETQ. Trimming cost V 5 bases and J 4 bases; bases outside gene matches: 8. There are 16 residues in the CDR3. The CDR3 DNA reads TGCGCCAGCAGAGTTACAGGGGGGCGCGGGGCCAACGTCCTGACTTTC. Translating it yields CASRVTGGRGANVLTF.

The chain has TRBV7-9 and TRBJ2-7; TRBD1 agrees at 11 bases. CDR1 is SEHNR, CDR2 FQNEAQ, per germline (reference sequence). The CDR3 has 16 amino acids. V trimming: 1 base; J trimming: 0 bases; junction bases outside the gene matches: 2. The CDR3 sequence is CASSLEGTGGSYEQYF. DNA of the CDR3: TGTGCCAGCAGCTTAGAGGGGACAGGGGGCTCCTACGAGCAGTACTTC.

The rearrangement joins TRBV10-1 to TRBJ2-1; possible D gene TRBD2, 6 bases. In germline, CDR1 is WNHNN, CDR2 SYGVQD (reference sequence). The V end lost 3 bases, the J end lost 1 base, and 13 bases lay between the germline ends. The CDR3 is made up of 16 amino acids. In nucleotides, the CDR3 is TGCGCCAGCAGTGATACAGGTAGCGGATCCTACAATGAGCAGTTCTTC. Translating it yields CASSDTGSGSYNEQFF.

This chain links TRBV6-5 with TRBJ2-1, with TRBD2 identical over 11 bases. The CDR3 has 15 residues. The V gene end was trimmed by 2 bases and the J gene end by 4 bases; junction bases not matched to a gene: 1. CDR1 is MNHEY and CDR2 is SVGAGI in the germline V gene. The CDR3 coding sequence is TGTGCCAGCAGTTACCGACTAGCGGGGTACAATGAGCAGTTCTTC. Amino acid sequence: CASSYRLAGYNEQFF.

The V gene is TRBV3-1 (or the pseudogene TRBV3-2), the J gene TRBJ2-6; 11 bases line up with TRBD1. Losses at the gene ends were 4 bases for V and 3 bases for J; bases not matched to a gene: 2. CDR3 length: 16 residues. Germline V CDR1 and CDR2: LGHDT, YNNKEL (reference sequence). For the CDR3, the DNA is TGTGCCAGCAGCCGGACAGGGGGCGGTGGGGCCAACGTCCTGACTTTC. Amino acid sequence: CASSRTGGGGANVLTF.

The V gene is TRBV9, the J gene TRBJ1-2, with 7 bases lining up with TRBD1. The CDR3 is 16 amino acids. The J segment lost 5 bases and the V segment lost 6 bases, leaving 16 bases of the junction unmatched. The germline CDR1 and CDR2 sequences are SGDLS and YYNGEE. CDR3 region: CASTKGQGQTYYGYTF. Here the CDR3 DNA reads TGTGCCAGCACCAAAGGCCAGGGACAGACCTATTATGGCTACACCTTC.

DNA of the CDR3: TGTGCCAGTAGCCTCGGGAATTCACCCCTCCACTTT. Translating it yields CASSLGNSPLHF. The genes are TRBV19 and TRBJ1-6, with unresolved D. V was shortened by 6 bases and J by 7 bases, with 7 bases between the two germline ends. Germline CDR1 and CDR2: LNHDA and SQIVND (reference sequence). The CDR3 is made up of 12 amino acids.

V usage is TRBV28 and J usage is TRBJ1-1, with D perhaps matching TRBD1 (6 bases). The germline CDR1 and CDR2 sequences are MDHEN and SYDVKM. The CDR3 consists of 16 residues. Trimming took off 4 bases at V and 0 bases at J, with 15 bases between the two ends. CDR3 protein: CASSSRRTALNTEAFF. CDR3 nucleotide sequence: TGTGCCAGCAGTTCCCGGAGGACAGCCCTGAACACTGAAGCTTTCTTT.

The chain has TRBV11-1 and TRBJ2-1, with 7 bases lining up with TRBD2. V lost 4 bases and J lost 7; bases outside the gene matches: 10. Germline V gene data show CDR1 as SGHAT and CDR2 as FQDESV (reference sequence). There are 15 residues in the CDR3. Here the CDR3 DNA reads TGTGCCAGCAGCTCGCGCGGGAGCCGCTCTAATGAGCAGTTCTTC. This encodes CASSSRGSRSNEQFF.

This clone was seen a single time. The CDR3 is CASSKRDRNTGELFF. In DNA, the CDR3 is TGTGCCAGCAGTAAACGGGACAGAAACACCGGGGAGCTGTTTTTT. The J gene is TRBJ2-2, the V gene TRBV6-2 or TRBV6-3, with 7 bases matching TRBD1. This CDR3 comprises 15 residues. Germline CDR1 reads MNHEY; CDR2 reads SVGEGT. J gave up 2 bases and V 5 bases, and 5 bases lay outside the gene matches.

This clone was counted once. CDR3 sequence: CASSARRGPANEKLFF. The CDR3 nucleotides are TGTGCCAGCAGCGCGCGCAGGGGGCCGGCTAATGAAAAACTGTTTTTT. V usage is TRBV21-1 and J usage is TRBJ1-4; the table's D call, TRBD1, has no DNA check behind it. TRBV21-1 is described as a pseudogene. CDR3 size: 16 residues.

The J gene is TRBJ1-4, the V gene TRBV10-3, with D unclear. V shed 3 bases and J shed 0 bases, with 8 bases lying between them. The CDR3 has 15 amino acids. Germline assignment: CDR1 ENHRY and CDR2 SYGVKD. In DNA, the CDR3 is TGTGCCATCAGTGACCACAGAACAACTAATGAAAAACTGTTTTTT. It codes for CAISDHRTTNEKLFF.

V usage is TRBV7-8 and J usage is TRBJ2-1, with 9 positions matching TRBD2. Germline trimming cut 2 bases from V and 7 bases from J; bases unmatched to any gene: 6. There are 15 residues in the CDR3. Germline CDR1 is SGHVS and CDR2 is FQNEAQ. For the CDR3, the DNA is TGTGCCAGCAGCTTACCGGGACTAGCCTCTAATGAGCAGTTCTTC. It translates to CASSLPGLASNEQFF.

This clone was detected a few times. The chain couples TRBV7-2 to TRBJ2-2; 7 bases fit TRBD1. The CDR3 extends over 16 amino acids. V gave up 0 bases and J gave up 5 bases; unmatched junction bases: 6. CDR1 is SGHTA, CDR2 FQGNSA, per germline. The CDR3 DNA reads TGTGCCAGCAGCTTAGCGCCGACAGGGTTAACCGGGGAGCTGTTTTTT. It translates to CASSLAPTGLTGELFF.

This chain uses TRBV5-1 with TRBJ1-6; 11 bases map to TRBD1. With V trimmed by 4 bases and J by 10 bases, 7 bases remained unmatched. This CDR3 spans 15 amino acids. Germline V gives CDR1 SGHRS, CDR2 YFSETQ. The CDR3 is CASSAGQGEGSPLHF. CDR3 in DNA: TGCGCCAGCAGCGCGGGACAGGGGGAGGGCTCACCCCTCCACTTT.